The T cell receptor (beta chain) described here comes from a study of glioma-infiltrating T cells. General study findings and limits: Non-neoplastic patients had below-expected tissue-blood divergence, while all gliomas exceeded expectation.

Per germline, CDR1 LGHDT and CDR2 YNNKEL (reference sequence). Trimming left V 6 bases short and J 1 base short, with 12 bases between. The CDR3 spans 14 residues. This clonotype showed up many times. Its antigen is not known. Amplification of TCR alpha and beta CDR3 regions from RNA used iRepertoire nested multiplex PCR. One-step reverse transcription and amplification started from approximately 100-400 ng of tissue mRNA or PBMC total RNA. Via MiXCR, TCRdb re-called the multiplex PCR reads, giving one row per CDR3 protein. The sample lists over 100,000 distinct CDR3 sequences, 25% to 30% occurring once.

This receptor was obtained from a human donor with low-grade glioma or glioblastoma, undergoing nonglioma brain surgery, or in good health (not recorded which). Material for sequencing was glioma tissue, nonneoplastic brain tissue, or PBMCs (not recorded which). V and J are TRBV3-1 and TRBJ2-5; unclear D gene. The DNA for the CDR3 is TGTGCCAGCAGTCGACGGACGGTCCAAGAGACCCAGTACTTC. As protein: CASSRRTVQETQYF.